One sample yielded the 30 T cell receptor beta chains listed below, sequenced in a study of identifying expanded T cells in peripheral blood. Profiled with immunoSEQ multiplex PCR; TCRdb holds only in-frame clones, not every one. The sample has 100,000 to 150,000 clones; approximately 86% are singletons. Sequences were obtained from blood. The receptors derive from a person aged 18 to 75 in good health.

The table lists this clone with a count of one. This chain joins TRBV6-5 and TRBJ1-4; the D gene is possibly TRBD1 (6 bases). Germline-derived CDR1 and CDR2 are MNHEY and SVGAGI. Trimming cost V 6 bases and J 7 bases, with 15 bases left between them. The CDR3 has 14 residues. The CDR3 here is CASSYRGAPEKLFF. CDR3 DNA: TGTGCCAGCAGCTATAGGGGGGCGCCTGAAAAACTGTTTTTT.

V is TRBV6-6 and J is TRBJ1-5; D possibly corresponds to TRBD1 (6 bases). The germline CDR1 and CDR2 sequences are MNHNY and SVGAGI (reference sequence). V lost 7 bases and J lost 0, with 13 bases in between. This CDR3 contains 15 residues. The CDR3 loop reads CASTLYRDSNQPQHF. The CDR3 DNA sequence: TGTGCCAGCACCTTATACAGGGATAGCAATCAGCCCCAGCATTTT.

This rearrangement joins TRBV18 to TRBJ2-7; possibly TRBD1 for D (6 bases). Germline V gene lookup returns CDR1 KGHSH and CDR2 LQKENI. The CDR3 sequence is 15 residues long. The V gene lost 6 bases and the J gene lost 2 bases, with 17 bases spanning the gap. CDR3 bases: TGTGCCAGCTCCCAGGGGCAGTCGAACCCCTACGAGCAGTACTTC. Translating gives CASSQGQSNPYEQYF.

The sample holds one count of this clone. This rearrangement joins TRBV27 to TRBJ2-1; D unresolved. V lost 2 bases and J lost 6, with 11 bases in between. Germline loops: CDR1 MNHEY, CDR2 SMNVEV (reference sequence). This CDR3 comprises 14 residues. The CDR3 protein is CASSLNRAPNEQFF. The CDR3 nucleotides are TGTGCCAGCAGTTTAAATCGGGCTCCCAATGAGCAGTTCTTC.

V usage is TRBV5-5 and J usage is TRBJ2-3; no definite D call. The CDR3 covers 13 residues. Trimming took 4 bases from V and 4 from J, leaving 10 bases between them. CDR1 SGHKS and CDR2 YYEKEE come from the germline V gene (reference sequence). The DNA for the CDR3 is TGTGCCAGCAGCATTGGCCCCCCAGATACGCAGTATTTT. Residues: CASSIGPPDTQYF.

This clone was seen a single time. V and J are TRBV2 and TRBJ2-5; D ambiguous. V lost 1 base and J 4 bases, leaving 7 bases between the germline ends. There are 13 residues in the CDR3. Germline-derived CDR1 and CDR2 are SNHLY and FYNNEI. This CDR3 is CASSEEGRETQYF. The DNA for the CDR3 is TGTGCCAGCAGTGAAGAGGGAAGAGAGACCCAGTACTTC.

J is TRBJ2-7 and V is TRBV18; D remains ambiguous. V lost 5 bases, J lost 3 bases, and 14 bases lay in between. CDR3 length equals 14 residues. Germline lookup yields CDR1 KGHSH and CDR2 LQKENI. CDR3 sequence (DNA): TGTGCCAGCTCATCGCGGACGGAGTACTACGAGCAGTACTTC. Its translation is CASSSRTEYYEQYF.

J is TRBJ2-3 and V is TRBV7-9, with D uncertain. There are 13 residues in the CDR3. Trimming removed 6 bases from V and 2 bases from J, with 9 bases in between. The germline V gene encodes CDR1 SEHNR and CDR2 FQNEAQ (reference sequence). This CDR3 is CASRPGVTDTQYF. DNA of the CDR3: TGTGCCAGCAGGCCTGGGGTCACAGATACGCAGTATTTT.

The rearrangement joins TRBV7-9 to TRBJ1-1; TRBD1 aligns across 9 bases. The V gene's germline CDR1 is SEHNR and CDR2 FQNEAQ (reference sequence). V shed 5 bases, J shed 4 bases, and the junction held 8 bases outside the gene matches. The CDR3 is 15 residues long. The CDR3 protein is CASSPLQGATTEAFF. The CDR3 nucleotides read TGTGCCAGCAGCCCCTTACAGGGGGCGACCACTGAAGCTTTCTTT.

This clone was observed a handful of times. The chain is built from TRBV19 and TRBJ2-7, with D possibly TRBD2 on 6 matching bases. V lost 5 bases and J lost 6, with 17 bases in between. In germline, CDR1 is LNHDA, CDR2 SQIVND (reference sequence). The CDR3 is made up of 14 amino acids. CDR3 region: CASSSRGAEGEQYF. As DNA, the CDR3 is TGTGCCAGTAGTTCACGCGGGGCAGAGGGCGAGCAGTACTTC.

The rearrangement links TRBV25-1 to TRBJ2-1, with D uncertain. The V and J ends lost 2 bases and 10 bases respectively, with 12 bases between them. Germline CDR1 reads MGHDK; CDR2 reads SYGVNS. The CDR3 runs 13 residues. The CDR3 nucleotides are TGTGCCAGCAGTGAACCCCCGAACTGGGAGCAGTTCTTC. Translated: CASSEPPNWEQFF.

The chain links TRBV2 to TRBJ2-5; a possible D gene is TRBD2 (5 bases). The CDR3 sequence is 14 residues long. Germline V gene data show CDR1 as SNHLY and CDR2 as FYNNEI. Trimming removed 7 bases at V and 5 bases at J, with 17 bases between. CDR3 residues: CASNRRAGEETQYF. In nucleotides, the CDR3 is TGTGCCAGCAACAGAAGGGCCGGGGAGGAGACCCAGTACTTC. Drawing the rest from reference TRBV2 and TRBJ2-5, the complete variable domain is EPEVTQTPSHQVTQMGQEVILRCVPISNHLYFYWYRQILGQKVEFLVSFYNNEISEKSEIFDDQFSVERPDGSNFTLKIRSTKLEDSAMYFCASNRRAGEETQYFGPGTRLLVL.

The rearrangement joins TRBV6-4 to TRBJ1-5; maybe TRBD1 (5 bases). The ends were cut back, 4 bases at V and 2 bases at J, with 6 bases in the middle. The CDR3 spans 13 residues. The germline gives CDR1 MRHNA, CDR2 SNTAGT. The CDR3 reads CASSVGGNQPQHF. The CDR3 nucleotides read TGTGCCAGCAGTGTGGGGGGCAATCAGCCCCAGCATTTT.

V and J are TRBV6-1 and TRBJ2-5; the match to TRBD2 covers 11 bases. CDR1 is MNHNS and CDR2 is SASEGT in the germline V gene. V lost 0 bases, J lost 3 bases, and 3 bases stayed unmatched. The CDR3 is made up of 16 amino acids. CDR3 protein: CASSEATSGSKETQYF. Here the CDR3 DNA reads TGTGCCAGCAGTGAAGCAACTAGCGGGAGCAAAGAGACCCAGTACTTC.

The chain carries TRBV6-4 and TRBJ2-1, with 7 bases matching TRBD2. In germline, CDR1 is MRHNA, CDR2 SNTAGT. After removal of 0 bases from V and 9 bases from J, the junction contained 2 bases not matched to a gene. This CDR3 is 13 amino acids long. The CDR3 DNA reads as TGTGCCAGCAGTGACTCGGGGGGGGGTGAGCAGTTCTTC. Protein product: CASSDSGGGEQFF.

CDR3 residues: CASTPGLASYEQYF. As DNA, the CDR3 is TGTGCCAGCACCCCGGGACTAGCTTCCTACGAGCAGTACTTC. This chain joins TRBV6-5 and TRBJ2-7; TRBD2 aligns across 9 bases. Per the germline V gene, CDR1 is MNHEY and CDR2 is SVGAGI. The CDR3 totals 14 residues. V lost 7 bases, J lost 1 base, and 5 bases stayed unmatched.

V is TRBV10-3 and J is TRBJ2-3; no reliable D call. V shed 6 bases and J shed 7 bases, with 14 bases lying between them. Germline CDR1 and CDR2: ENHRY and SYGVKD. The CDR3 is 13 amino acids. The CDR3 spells CAIRALEYNTQYF. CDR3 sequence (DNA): TGTGCCATCAGGGCCCTAGAGTACAATACGCAGTATTTT.

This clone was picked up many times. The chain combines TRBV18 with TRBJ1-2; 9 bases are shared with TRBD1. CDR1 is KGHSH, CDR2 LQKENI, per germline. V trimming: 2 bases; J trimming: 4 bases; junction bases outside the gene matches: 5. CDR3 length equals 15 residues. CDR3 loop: CASSPNRGRAYGYTF. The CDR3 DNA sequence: TGTGCCAGCTCACCAAACAGGGGGCGAGCCTATGGCTACACCTTC.

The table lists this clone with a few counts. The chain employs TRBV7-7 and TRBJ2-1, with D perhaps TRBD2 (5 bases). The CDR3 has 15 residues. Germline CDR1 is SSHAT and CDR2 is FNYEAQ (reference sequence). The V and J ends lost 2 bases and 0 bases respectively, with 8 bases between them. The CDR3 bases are TGTGCCAGCAGCTTAACGGCGGGCTCCTACAATGAGCAGTTCTTC. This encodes CASSLTAGSYNEQFF.

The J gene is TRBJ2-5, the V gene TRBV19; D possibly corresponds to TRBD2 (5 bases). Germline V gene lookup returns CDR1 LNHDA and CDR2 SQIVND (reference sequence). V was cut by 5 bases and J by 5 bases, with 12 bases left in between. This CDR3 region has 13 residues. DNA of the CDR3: TGTGCCAGTAGTGGGCGGGTTTTGGAGACCCAGTACTTC. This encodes CASSGRVLETQYF.

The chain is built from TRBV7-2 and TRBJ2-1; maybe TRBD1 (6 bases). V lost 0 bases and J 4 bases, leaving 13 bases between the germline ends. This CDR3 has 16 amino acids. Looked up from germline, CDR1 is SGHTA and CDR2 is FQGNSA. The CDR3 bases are TGTGCCAGCAGCTTAGCGACAGGAGCAATGTACAATGAGCAGTTCTTC. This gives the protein CASSLATGAMYNEQFF.

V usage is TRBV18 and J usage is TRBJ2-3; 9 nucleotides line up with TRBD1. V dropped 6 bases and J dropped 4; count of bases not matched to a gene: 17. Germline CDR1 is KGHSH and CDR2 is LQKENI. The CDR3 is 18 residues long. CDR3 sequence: CASSLMGDGQGRADTQYF. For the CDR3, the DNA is TGTGCCAGCTCCCTAATGGGGGACGGACAGGGGCGAGCAGATACGCAGTATTTT.

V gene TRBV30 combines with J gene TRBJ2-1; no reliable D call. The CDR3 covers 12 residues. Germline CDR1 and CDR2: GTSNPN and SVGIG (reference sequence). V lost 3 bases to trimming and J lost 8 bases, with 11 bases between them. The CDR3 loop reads CAWSARYYEQFF. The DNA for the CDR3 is TGTGCCTGGAGCGCCAGGTACTATGAGCAGTTCTTC. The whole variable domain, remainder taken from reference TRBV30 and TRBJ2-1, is SQTIHQWPATLVQPVGSPLSLECTVEGTSNPNLYWYRQAAGRGLQLLFYSVGIGQISSEVPQNLSASRPQDRQFILSSKKLLLSDSGFYLCAWSARYYEQFFGPGTRLTVL.

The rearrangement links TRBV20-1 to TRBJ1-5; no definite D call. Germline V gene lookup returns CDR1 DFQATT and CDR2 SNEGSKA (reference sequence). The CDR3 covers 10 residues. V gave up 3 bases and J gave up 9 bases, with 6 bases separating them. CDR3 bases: TGCAGTGCTAGCAAGGGGCCCCAGCATTTT. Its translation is CSASKGPQHF.

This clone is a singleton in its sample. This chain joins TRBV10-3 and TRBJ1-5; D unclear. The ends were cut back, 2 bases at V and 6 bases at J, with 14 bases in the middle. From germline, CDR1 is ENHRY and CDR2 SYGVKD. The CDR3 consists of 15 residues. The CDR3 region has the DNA TGTGCCATCAGTGAGGGGAGCCCCTTAGTTCAGCCCCAGCATTTT. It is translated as CAISEGSPLVQPQHF.

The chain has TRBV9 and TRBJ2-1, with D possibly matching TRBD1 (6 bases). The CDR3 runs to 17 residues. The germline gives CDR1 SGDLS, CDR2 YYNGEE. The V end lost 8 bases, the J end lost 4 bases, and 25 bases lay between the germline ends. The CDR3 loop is CARGTTQCPTGYNEQFF. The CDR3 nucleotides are TGTGCCAGGGGGACAACACAATGTCCTACGGGATACAATGAGCAGTTCTTC.

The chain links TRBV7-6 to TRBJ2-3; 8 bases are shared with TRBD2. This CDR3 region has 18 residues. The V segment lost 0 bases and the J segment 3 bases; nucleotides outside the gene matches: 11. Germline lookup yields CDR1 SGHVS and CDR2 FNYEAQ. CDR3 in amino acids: CASSLAGTSFDLTDTQYF. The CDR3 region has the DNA TGTGCCAGCAGCTTAGCGGGGACTAGTTTTGACCTGACAGATACGCAGTATTTT.

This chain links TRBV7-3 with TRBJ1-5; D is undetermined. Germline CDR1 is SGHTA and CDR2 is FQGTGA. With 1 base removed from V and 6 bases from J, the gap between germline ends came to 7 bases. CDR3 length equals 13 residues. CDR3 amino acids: CASSLKTSQPQHF. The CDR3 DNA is TGTGCCAGCAGCTTAAAAACCTCTCAGCCCCAGCATTTT.

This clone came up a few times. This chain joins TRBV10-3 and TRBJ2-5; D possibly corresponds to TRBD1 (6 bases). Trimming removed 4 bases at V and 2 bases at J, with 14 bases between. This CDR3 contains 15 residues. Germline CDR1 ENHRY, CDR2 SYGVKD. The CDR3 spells CAISGGRGRQETQYF. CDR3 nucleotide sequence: TGTGCCATCAGTGGGGGGCGAGGGCGGCAAGAGACCCAGTACTTC.

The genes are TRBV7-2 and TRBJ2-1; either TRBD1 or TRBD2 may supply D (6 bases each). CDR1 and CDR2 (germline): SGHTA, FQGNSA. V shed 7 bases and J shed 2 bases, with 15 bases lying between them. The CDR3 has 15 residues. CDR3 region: CASTKGDLTYNEQFF. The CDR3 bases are TGTGCCAGCACCAAGGGGGACTTAACCTACAATGAGCAGTTCTTC.